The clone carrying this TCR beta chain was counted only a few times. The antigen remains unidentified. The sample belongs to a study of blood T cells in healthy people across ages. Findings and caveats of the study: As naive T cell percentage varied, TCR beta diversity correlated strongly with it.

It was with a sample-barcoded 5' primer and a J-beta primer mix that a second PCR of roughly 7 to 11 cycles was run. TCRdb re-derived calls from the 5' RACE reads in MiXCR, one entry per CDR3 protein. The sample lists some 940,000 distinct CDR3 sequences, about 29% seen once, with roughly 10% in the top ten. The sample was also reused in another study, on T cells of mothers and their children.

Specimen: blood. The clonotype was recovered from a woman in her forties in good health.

CDR3: CASSGGQLHYGYTF. The CDR3 bases are TGTGCCAGCAGTGGGGGACAGCTCCACTATGGCTACACCTTC. V and J are TRBV28 and TRBJ1-2; 7 bases agree with TRBD1. The CDR3 sequence is 14 residues long. Germline loops: CDR1 MDHEN, CDR2 SYDVKM. Germline trimming cut 5 bases from V and 3 bases from J; bases unmatched to any gene: 6.